This TCR beta chain was sequenced for a study of shared clonotypes between healthy human individuals. Every donor was a Caucasian adult from Nashville, Tennessee. Germline CDR1 and CDR2: MDHEN and SYDVKM. V was cut by 6 bases and J by 2 bases, with 16 bases left in between. The CDR3 sequence is 15 residues long. Method: immunoSEQ multiplex PCR; TCRdb's copy keeps in-frame clones and lacks some. This repertoire shows fewer than 2.5 million clones, more than 85% found once; its top ten account for roughly 0.36%. This sequence was found in a man aged 18 to 35 in good health. Some clones in this sample may be carry-over from other donors' samples. Specimen: naive CD4+ T cells from PBMCs. The subset is: CD45RA+ positively selected. The rearrangement uses TRBV28 and TRBJ1-2; D is perhaps TRBD1 (6 bases). The CDR3 DNA follows: TGTGCCAGCAGCGAAACATTTAGGGGGAACTATGGCTACACCTTC. It is translated as CASSETFRGNYGYTF.